These 10 T cell receptor beta chains were sequenced from one sample in a study of blood T cell repertoires in COVID-19. The data were produced by immunoSEQ multiplex PCR, yet TCRdb's version contains in-frame clones alone and is incomplete. The table shows about 270,000 clones, with around 89% occurring only once. The sample taken for sequencing was PBMCs or T cells enriched from blood (not recorded which). The source is a woman aged 18-30 years who had recovered from COVID-19.

This clone was counted only a few times. The CDR3 coding sequence is TGTGCCACGAACCCTAGCGGGGGGGCCGATACGCAGTATTTT. Its protein is CATNPSGGADTQYF. This rearrangement joins TRBV2 to TRBJ2-3; 12 nucleotides align to TRBD2. The J segment lost 6 bases and the V segment lost 10 bases, leaving 8 bases of the junction unmatched. Germline CDR1 SNHLY, CDR2 FYNNEI. The CDR3 extends over 14 amino acids. The variable domain in full, completed from reference TRBV2 and TRBJ2-3, reads EPEVTQTPSHQVTQMGQEVILRCVPISNHLYFYWYRQILGQKVEFLVSFYNNEISEKSEIFDDQFSVERPDGSNFTLKIRSTKLEDSAMYFCATNPSGGADTQYFGPGTRLTVL.

V is TRBV5-4 and J is TRBJ2-5; possible D gene TRBD1, 7 bases. The germline gives CDR1 SGHNT, CDR2 YYREEE (reference sequence). This CDR3 has 15 amino acids. V was cut by 4 bases and J by 2 bases, with 15 bases left in between. DNA of the CDR3: TGTGCCAGCAGCCGTCAGGGGGGACCTCAAGAGACCCAGTACTTC. It specifies CASSRQGGPQETQYF. The full variable domain, its missing parts supplied by reference TRBV5-4 and TRBJ2-5, is ETGVTQSPTHLIKTRGQQVTLRCSSQSGHNTVSWYQQALGQGPQFIFQYYREEENGRGNFPPRFSGLQFPNYSSELNVNALELDDSALYLCASSRQGGPQETQYFGPGTRLLVL.

J is TRBJ2-5 and V is TRBV5-1; 8 bases map to TRBD2. CDR3 length: 14 residues. Germline CDR1 and CDR2: SGHRS and YFSETQ. V trimming: 0 bases; J trimming: 5 bases; junction bases outside the gene matches: 3. The CDR3 sequence is CASSLAGGPETQYF. CDR3 bases: TGCGCCAGCAGCTTGGCGGGGGGGCCGGAGACCCAGTACTTC.

This chain joins TRBV2 and TRBJ1-4; no clear D gene. The germline gives CDR1 SNHLY, CDR2 FYNNEI. The V end lost 4 bases, the J end lost 5 bases, and 11 bases lay between the germline ends. This CDR3 is 14 amino acids long. DNA of the CDR3: TGTGCCAGCAGTGTCATAGCGGGAAATGAAAAACTGTTTTTT. It translates to CASSVIAGNEKLFF.

This clone was observed once. CDR3 nucleotide sequence: TGTGCCAGCAGCTTGCCCGTAGGACAGGGGGGCTACGAGCAGTACTTC. This sequence encodes CASSLPVGQGGYEQYF. The V gene is TRBV5-6, the J gene TRBJ2-7; 10 nucleotides line up with TRBD1. Germline V gene sequence: CDR1 SGHDT, CDR2 YYEEEE. Losses at the gene ends were 1 base for V and 3 bases for J; bases not matched to a gene: 7. CDR3 length: 16 residues.

The chain carries TRBV3-1 (or the pseudogene TRBV3-2) and TRBJ2-3; perhaps TRBD2 as D (5 bases). The CDR3 loop spans 16 amino acids. CDR1 and CDR2 (germline): LGHDT, YNNKEL (reference sequence). V lost 7 bases and J lost 1, with 18 bases in between. CDR3 bases: TGTGCCAGCATGCCTAGGACTCAAAAACGCACAGATACGCAGTATTTT. Residues: CASMPRTQKRTDTQYF.

The chain has TRBV5-1 and TRBJ1-2, with TRBD1 matching 7 bases. J lost 4 bases, V lost 8 bases, and 5 bases had no gene match. This CDR3 region has 12 residues. The V gene's germline CDR1 is SGHRS and CDR2 YFSETQ. CDR3 sequence: CASGDRAYGYTF. CDR3 bases: TGCGCCAGTGGTGACAGGGCCTATGGCTACACCTTC.

V usage is TRBV3-1 (or the pseudogene TRBV3-2) and J usage is TRBJ1-6; a weak D match, TRBD1 (5 bases). With 2 bases removed from V and 3 bases from J, the gap between germline ends came to 8 bases. Germline V gives CDR1 LGHDT, CDR2 YNNKEL (reference sequence). This CDR3 is built from 15 residues. As DNA, the CDR3 is TGTGCCAGCAGCCAACTGCAGGGCTATAATTCACCCCTCCACTTT. It yields the protein CASSQLQGYNSPLHF.

This chain joins TRBV4-2 and TRBJ2-7; 13 nucleotides match TRBD2. The CDR3 has 17 residues. J lost 2 bases, V lost 0 bases, and 4 bases had no gene match. Germline CDR1 is LGHNA and CDR2 is YNFKEQ. CDR3 residues: CASSQDTSGGATYEQYF. The DNA of the CDR3 is TGTGCCAGCAGCCAAGATACTAGCGGGGGGGCCACCTACGAGCAGTACTTC.

The chain uses TRBV6-5 and TRBJ1-2; 8 bases line up with TRBD1. This CDR3 is built from 13 residues. The V gene's germline CDR1 is MNHEY and CDR2 SVGAGI. Trimming at V came to 6 bases and at J to 6 bases, leaving 6 bases not matched to a gene. CDR3 protein: CASSRTGYDGYTF. CDR3 in DNA: TGTGCCAGCAGCCGGACAGGGTACGATGGCTACACCTTC.